This is a list of T cell receptor beta chains from one sample in a study of beta chain features in type 1 diabetes. Some clones are missing from TCRdb's copy, which holds only in-frame ones; the method was immunoSEQ multiplex PCR. The sample records 300,000 to 400,000 clones, approximately 13% being singletons. The sequenced sample was naive CD4+ T cells from blood. The receptors were gathered from a woman between 18 and 29 years old with type 1 diabetes. CDR3s include the opening cysteine and the closing phenylalanine or tryptophan. Each record gives: V gene, J gene, D gene, clone size, CDR3 length, CDR3 DNA, CDR3 protein. A D gene is named only where the DNA matches it firmly. Clone size is not always given. Where it is, it says once, few, many or a class for expanded clones.

TRBV28	TRBJ1-2	TRBD1	few	12	TGTGCCAGCAGCGACAGGGATGGTGGCTACACCTTC	CASSDRDGGYTF
TRBV30	TRBJ2-7	.	few	15	TGTGCCTTCTCCCTAGGTGGGAGTAAGCCCTACGAGCAGTACTTC	CAFSLGGSKPYEQYF
TRBV29-1	TRBJ2-1	TRBD2	few	15	TGCAGCGTTTCCCGCATACTAGCGGGAGACAATGAGCAGTTCTTC	CSVSRILAGDNEQFF
TRBV7-2	TRBJ2-1	.	.	16	TGTGCCAGCAGCTTAGGAGTTAGCGGATCCTACAATGAGCAGTTCTTC	CASSLGVSGSYNEQFF
TRBV19	TRBJ2-1	.	.	13	TGTGCCAGTAGCCTACAGGAGTACAATGAGCAGTTCTTC	CASSLQEYNEQFF
TRBV5-4	TRBJ2-5	TRBD2	.	14	TGTGCCAGCAGCTCATTAGCGGGGGGGGAGACCCAGTACTTC	CASSSLAGGETQYF
TRBV9	TRBJ1-4	TRBD1	few	15	TGTGCCAGCAGCCGGGGCCGGACAGGATCGGGGAAACTGTTTTTT	CASSRGRTGSGKLFF
TRBV11-2	TRBJ2-3	.	few	18	TGTGCCAGCAGCTTTCGGAGGGGAAGAGGGTTCTCTGCAGATACGCAGTATTTT	CASSFRRGRGFSADTQYF
TRBV5-1	TRBJ1-1	.	.	13	TGCGCCAGCAGCCGTACAGAGAACACTGAAGCTTTCTTT	CASSRTENTEAFF
TRBV27	TRBJ2-3	TRBD1	.	13	TGTGCCAGCAGTTTATCCCGGGACAGGGATAAGTATTTT	CASSLSRDRDKYF